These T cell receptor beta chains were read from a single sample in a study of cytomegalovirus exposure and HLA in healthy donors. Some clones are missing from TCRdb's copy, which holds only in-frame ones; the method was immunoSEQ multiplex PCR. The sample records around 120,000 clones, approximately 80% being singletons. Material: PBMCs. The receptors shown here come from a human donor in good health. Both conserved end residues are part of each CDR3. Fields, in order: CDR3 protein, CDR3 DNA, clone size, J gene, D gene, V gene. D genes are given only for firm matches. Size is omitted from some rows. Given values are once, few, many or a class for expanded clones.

CDR3 protein: CASSLNRETQYF
CDR3 DNA: TGCGCCAGCAGCTTGAATAGAGAGACCCAGTACTTC
clone size: NA
J gene: TRBJ2-5
D gene: NA
V gene: TRBV5-1

CDR3 protein: CASSLEIGTGINF
CDR3 DNA: TGCGCCAGCAGCTTGGAGATCGGGACAGGAATAAACTTC
clone size: NA
J gene: TRBJ2-7
D gene: TRBD1
V gene: TRBV5-1

CDR3 protein: CASSPNLGGPSPLHF
CDR3 DNA: TGTGCCAGCAGTCCTAATCTGGGGGGACCTTCACCCCTCCACTTT
clone size: few
J gene: TRBJ1-6
D gene: NA
V gene: TRBV28

CDR3 protein: CASSVGGLQETQYF
CDR3 DNA: TGTGCCAGCAGCGTAGGAGGTTTGCAAGAGACCCAGTACTTC
clone size: NA
J gene: TRBJ2-5
D gene: NA
V gene: TRBV9

CDR3 protein: CASSPTAYEQYF
CDR3 DNA: TGTGCCAGCAGCCCGACAGCCTACGAGCAGTACTTC
clone size: NA
J gene: TRBJ2-7
D gene: NA
V gene: TRBV11-1

CDR3 protein: CASPRQDSSTGELFF
CDR3 DNA: TGTGCCAGCCCGCGCCAGGACAGTAGCACCGGGGAGCTGTTTTTT
clone size: once
J gene: TRBJ2-2
D gene: NA
V gene: TRBV18

CDR3 protein: CAISEFSGSPQETQYF
CDR3 DNA: TGTGCCATCAGTGAGTTTAGCGGGAGTCCCCAAGAGACCCAGTACTTC
clone size: NA
J gene: TRBJ2-5
D gene: TRBD2
V gene: TRBV10-3

CDR3 protein: CASSIDPQINTEAFF
CDR3 DNA: TGTGCCAGTAGTATAGATCCCCAGATCAACACTGAAGCTTTCTTT
clone size: few
J gene: TRBJ1-1
D gene: NA
V gene: TRBV19

CDR3 protein: CASSVAQGIGYGYTF
CDR3 DNA: TGTGCCAGCAGCGTAGCCCAGGGTATTGGCTATGGCTACACCTTC
clone size: once
J gene: TRBJ1-2
D gene: NA
V gene: TRBV9

CDR3 protein: CASSRQGGVGYGYTF
CDR3 DNA: TGTGCCAGCAGTCGCCAGGGCGGGGTGGGATATGGCTACACCTTC
clone size: NA
J gene: TRBJ1-2
D gene: NA
V gene: TRBV2

CDR3 protein: CASSLAGGPWDTEAFF
CDR3 DNA: TGCGCCAGCAGCTTGGCGGGGGGTCCATGGGACACTGAAGCTTTCTTT
clone size: NA
J gene: TRBJ1-1
D gene: NA
V gene: TRBV5-1

CDR3 protein: CASTGSWVGTSGRRHRNF
CDR3 DNA: TGTGCCAGCACCGGATCCTGGGTTGGGACTAGCGGGAGGCGCCATCGGAATTTT
clone size: NA
J gene: TRBJ2-3
D gene: TRBD2
V gene: TRBV5-8

CDR3 protein: CSVIAVETQYF
CDR3 DNA: TGCAGCGTTATTGCGGTGGAGACCCAGTACTTC
clone size: NA
J gene: TRBJ2-5
D gene: NA
V gene: TRBV29-1

CDR3 protein: CASVGTDTGTQYF
CDR3 DNA: TGCGCCAGCGTAGGGACAGACACGGGTACGCAGTATTTT
clone size: NA
J gene: TRBJ2-3
D gene: TRBD1
V gene: TRBV10-1

CDR3 protein: CASSLGGLAVDTQYF
CDR3 DNA: TGTGCCAGCAGCTTAGGGGGACTAGCGGTTGATACGCAGTATTTT
clone size: once
J gene: TRBJ2-3
D gene: TRBD2
V gene: TRBV7-9

CDR3 protein: CASSLAASGTGNSPLHF
CDR3 DNA: TGCGCCAGCAGCTTAGCTGCTTCCGGGACAGGGAATTCACCCCTCCACTTT
clone size: NA
J gene: TRBJ1-6
D gene: TRBD1
V gene: TRBV5-1

CDR3 protein: CAISERQRTSGRNNEQFF
CDR3 DNA: TGTGCCATCAGTGAGAGGCAAAGGACTAGCGGGAGGAACAATGAGCAGTTCTTC
clone size: NA
J gene: TRBJ2-1
D gene: TRBD2
V gene: TRBV10-3

CDR3 protein: CASSDMNYGYTF
CDR3 DNA: TGTGCCAGCTCGGACATGAACTATGGCTACACCTTC
clone size: few
J gene: TRBJ1-2
D gene: NA
V gene: TRBV2

CDR3 protein: CASGSGTLRNTEAFF
CDR3 DNA: TGTGCCAGCGGATCCGGGACATTGCGGAACACTGAAGCTTTCTTT
clone size: few
J gene: TRBJ1-1
D gene: NA
V gene: TRBV6-5

CDR3 protein: CAISDVEETQYF
CDR3 DNA: TGTGCCATCAGTGATGTAGAAGAGACCCAGTACTTC
clone size: NA
J gene: TRBJ2-5
D gene: NA
V gene: TRBV10-3

CDR3 protein: CASKIPGSGNTGELFF
CDR3 DNA: TGTGCCAGTAAAATCCCGGGGTCTGGTAACACCGGGGAGCTGTTTTTT
clone size: once
J gene: TRBJ2-2
D gene: NA
V gene: TRBV19

CDR3 protein: CASSSFDRGRNQPQHF
CDR3 DNA: TGTGCCAGCAGCTCGTTCGACAGGGGTCGGAATCAGCCCCAGCATTTT
clone size: once
J gene: TRBJ1-5
D gene: TRBD1
V gene: TRBV7-3

CDR3 protein: CASRGGPGTGELFF
CDR3 DNA: TGCGCCAGCAGGGGGGGGCCGGGCACCGGGGAGCTGTTTTTT
clone size: NA
J gene: TRBJ2-2
D gene: NA
V gene: TRBV4-1

CDR3 protein: CASSIGGLSSYEQYF
CDR3 DNA: TGTGCCAGTAGTATTGGGGGGTTGTCCTCCTACGAGCAGTACTTC
clone size: NA
J gene: TRBJ2-7
D gene: NA
V gene: TRBV19

CDR3 protein: CASSRPGTSGHYNEQFF
CDR3 DNA: TGTGCCAGCAGCCGACCTGGGACTAGCGGGCACTACAATGAGCAGTTCTTC
clone size: NA
J gene: TRBJ2-1
D gene: TRBD2
V gene: TRBV7-3

CDR3 protein: CASSQGHGAFSTYEQYF
CDR3 DNA: TGTGCCAGCAGTCAGGGGCATGGGGCTTTTTCAACCTACGAGCAGTACTTC
clone size: NA
J gene: TRBJ2-7
D gene: NA
V gene: TRBV2

CDR3 protein: CASSFLPTSGFGTDTQYF
CDR3 DNA: TGTGCCAGCAGCTTCCTCCCTACAAGCGGGTTCGGAACAGATACGCAGTATTTT
clone size: few
J gene: TRBJ2-3
D gene: NA
V gene: TRBV11-2

CDR3 protein: CATSVEGRAFF
CDR3 DNA: TGTGCCACCAGCGTCGAGGGTAGGGCTTTCTTT
clone size: NA
J gene: TRBJ1-1
D gene: NA
V gene: TRBV15

CDR3 protein: CASSLRVSSYEQYF
CDR3 DNA: TGTGCCAGCAGCCTACGGGTTAGCTCCTACGAGCAGTACTTC
clone size: NA
J gene: TRBJ2-7
D gene: NA
V gene: TRBV28

CDR3 protein: CASSLGLAGGNEQFF
CDR3 DNA: TGCGCCAGCAGCTTAGGACTAGCGGGCGGTAATGAGCAGTTCTTC
clone size: NA
J gene: TRBJ2-1
D gene: TRBD2
V gene: TRBV5-1

CDR3 protein: CATRYQSVQGASEQFF
CDR3 DNA: TGTGCCACCAGATATCAATCGGTACAGGGGGCGAGTGAGCAGTTCTTC
clone size: NA
J gene: TRBJ2-1
D gene: TRBD1
V gene: TRBV15

CDR3 protein: CASSDEGETQYF
CDR3 DNA: TGTGCCAGCAGTGACGAGGGAGAGACCCAGTACTTC
clone size: few
J gene: TRBJ2-5
D gene: NA
V gene: TRBV6-1

CDR3 protein: CSVARGGGYEQYF
CDR3 DNA: TGCAGCGTGGCCCGCGGGGGGGGTTACGAGCAGTACTTC
clone size: NA
J gene: TRBJ2-7
D gene: TRBD2
V gene: TRBV29-1

CDR3 protein: CASRTGQVGDEQFF
CDR3 DNA: TGTGCCAGCAGGACCGGACAGGTGGGGGATGAGCAGTTCTTC
clone size: few
J gene: TRBJ2-1
D gene: TRBD1
V gene: TRBV2

CDR3 protein: CASSPLAGSYEQYF
CDR3 DNA: TGTGCCAGCAGCCCGCTAGCGGGATCCTACGAGCAGTACTTC
clone size: few
J gene: TRBJ2-7
D gene: TRBD2
V gene: TRBV13

CDR3 protein: CASKLTGDVQPQHF
CDR3 DNA: TGTGCCAGCAAGCTTACAGGGGACGTCCAGCCCCAGCATTTT
clone size: few
J gene: TRBJ1-5
D gene: TRBD1
V gene: TRBV27

CDR3 protein: CARSPRTRDYEQYF
CDR3 DNA: TGTGCCAGAAGCCCCCGGACACGAGACTACGAGCAGTACTTC
clone size: NA
J gene: TRBJ2-7
D gene: NA
V gene: TRBV5-3

CDR3 protein: CASSDSNSNQPQHF
CDR3 DNA: TGTGCCAGCAGTGACAGTAATAGCAATCAGCCCCAGCATTTT
clone size: few
J gene: TRBJ1-5
D gene: NA
V gene: TRBV2

CDR3 protein: CASSLGGDLPEQYF
CDR3 DNA: TGCGCCAGCAGCTTGGGCGGGGACCTACCCGAGCAGTACTTC
clone size: NA
J gene: TRBJ2-7
D gene: NA
V gene: TRBV5-1

CDR3 protein: CASTTLGAGKNSQYF
CDR3 DNA: TGTGCCAGTACTACCCTAGGGGCAGGGAAAAACAGTCAGTACTTC
clone size: NA
J gene: TRBJ2-4
D gene: NA
V gene: TRBV19

CDR3 protein: CASSLARGDQETQYF
CDR3 DNA: TGTGCCAGCAGCTTAGCGCGGGGAGACCAAGAGACCCAGTACTTC
clone size: NA
J gene: TRBJ2-5
D gene: NA
V gene: TRBV7-6

CDR3 protein: CASSLAGDQPQHF
CDR3 DNA: TGTGCCAGCAGCTTGGCCGGGGATCAGCCCCAGCATTTT
clone size: NA
J gene: TRBJ1-5
D gene: NA
V gene: TRBV5-8

CDR3 protein: CASSASGTVTDTQYF
CDR3 DNA: TGTGCCAGCAGCGCCTCCGGGACTGTCACAGATACGCAGTATTTT
clone size: NA
J gene: TRBJ2-3
D gene: NA
V gene: TRBV7-9

CDR3 protein: CASSLAGVSYEQYF
CDR3 DNA: TGTGCCAGCAGCTTAGCAGGGGTAAGCTACGAGCAGTACTTC
clone size: NA
J gene: TRBJ2-7
D gene: NA
V gene: TRBV7-6

CDR3 protein: CASRTTSGSGNTIYF
CDR3 DNA: TGTGCCAGCAGGACTACATCGGGGAGCGGAAACACCATATATTTT
clone size: NA
J gene: TRBJ1-3
D gene: NA
V gene: TRBV28

CDR3 protein: CASSLWGQDNNEQFF
CDR3 DNA: TGTGCCAGCAGCTTATGGGGCCAGGATAACAATGAGCAGTTCTTC
clone size: NA
J gene: TRBJ2-1
D gene: NA
V gene: TRBV7-3

CDR3 protein: CASSRTSGRRGEQFF
CDR3 DNA: TGTGCCAGCAGCCGGACTAGCGGGAGACGGGGTGAGCAGTTCTTC
clone size: few
J gene: TRBJ2-1
D gene: TRBD2
V gene: TRBV28

CDR3 protein: CASSLGLAGAGELFF
CDR3 DNA: TGTGCCAGCAGCTTAGGACTAGCGGGAGCCGGGGAGCTGTTTTTT
clone size: NA
J gene: TRBJ2-2
D gene: TRBD2
V gene: TRBV7-3

CDR3 protein: CASRGQRGSGANVLTF
CDR3 DNA: TGCGCCAGCAGAGGACAGCGAGGGTCTGGGGCCAACGTCCTGACTTTC
clone size: NA
J gene: TRBJ2-6
D gene: NA
V gene: TRBV10-1

CDR3 protein: CASSSLQGASYEQYF
CDR3 DNA: TGCGCCAGCAGCTCCCTCCAGGGGGCGTCCTACGAGCAGTACTTC
clone size: NA
J gene: TRBJ2-7
D gene: TRBD1
V gene: TRBV5-1

CDR3 protein: CASSLGDRGSYEQYF
CDR3 DNA: TGTGCCAGCAGCTTAGGGGACAGGGGATCCTACGAGCAGTACTTC
clone size: NA
J gene: TRBJ2-7
D gene: TRBD1
V gene: TRBV7-3

CDR3 protein: CASSPGGTTNEKLFF
CDR3 DNA: TGTGCCAGCAGCCCCGGGGGAACAACTAATGAAAAACTGTTTTTT
clone size: NA
J gene: TRBJ1-4
D gene: NA
V gene: TRBV7-8

CDR3 protein: CASRLTVKSTGELFF
CDR3 DNA: TGTGCCAGCCGCCTGACAGTCAAGAGCACCGGGGAGCTGTTTTTT
clone size: NA
J gene: TRBJ2-2
D gene: NA
V gene: TRBV2

CDR3 protein: CASSYSEKLFF
CDR3 DNA: TGTGCCAGCAGCTACAGCGAAAAACTGTTTTTT
clone size: NA
J gene: TRBJ1-4
D gene: NA
V gene: TRBV7-2